The 8 T cell receptor beta chains below all came from one sample that was sequenced in a study of neurological immune-mediated disorders. Time point denoted: longitudinal time-point 2. TCRdb independently ran MiXCR on the 5' RACE reads; one entry per CDR3 protein. The sample includes more than 55,000 distinct CDR3 sequences, less than 10% of them seen just once. Sequencing was performed on PBMCs. Source of these receptors: a young man in good health.

Many counts were recorded for this clonotype. The rearrangement uses TRBV18 and TRBJ1-2, with D perhaps matching TRBD1 (6 bases). Trimming removed 6 bases at V and 2 bases at J, with 7 bases between. The CDR3 is made up of 12 amino acids. From germline, CDR1 is KGHSH and CDR2 LQKENI. The CDR3 is CASSGGNYGYTF. In nucleotides, the CDR3 is TGTGCCAGCTCTGGGGGCAACTATGGCTACACCTTC. The full variable domain, completed using reference TRBV18 and TRBJ1-2, is NAGVMQNPRHLVRRRGQEARLRCSPMKGHSHVYWYRQLPEEGLKFMVYLQKENIIDESGMPKERFSAEFPKEGPSILRIQQVVRGDSAAYFCASSGGNYGYTFGSGTRLTVV.

About this clonotype itself: Just one base apart from a much larger clone, this may be a read error. The chain links TRBV20-1 to TRBJ2-3; TRBD2 aligns across 11 bases. The CDR3 length is 15 residues. Germline V lookup: CDR1 DFQATT, CDR2 SNEGSKA (reference sequence). For the CDR3, the DNA is TGCAGTGCGGCCCCGACTAGCGGGAAGTCAGATACGCCGTATTTT. This encodes CSAAPTSGKSDTPYF.

V usage is TRBV2 and J usage is TRBJ1-1; D gene uncertain. CDR3 length equals 12 residues. Germline V gives CDR1 SNHLY, CDR2 FYNNEI. The V gene lost 7 bases and the J gene lost 4 bases, with 10 bases spanning the gap. The CDR3 sequence: CASMVQSTEAFF. CDR3 in DNA: TGTGCCAGCATGGTCCAGTCCACTGAAGCTTTCTTT.

This clonotype was observed many times. This chain uses TRBV5-1 with TRBJ2-7, with TRBD2 matching over 8 bases. The V segment lost 4 bases and the J segment 5 bases; nucleotides outside the gene matches: 8. Per germline, CDR1 SGHRS and CDR2 YFSETQ. CDR3 length: 14 amino acids. The CDR3 sequence: CASSPWTSSHEQYF. Here the CDR3 DNA reads TGCGCCAGCAGCCCTTGGACTAGCAGCCACGAGCAGTACTTC.

This clonotype was recorded at least ten times. The gene calls are TRBV6-2 or TRBV6-3 and TRBJ2-3; no definite D call. CDR1 MNHEY and CDR2 SVGEGT come from the germline V gene. Trimming removed 8 bases from V and 5 bases from J, with 5 bases in between. This CDR3 contains 10 residues. CDR3 region: CASGRDTQYF. The CDR3 DNA reads TGTGCCAGCGGCCGAGATACGCAGTATTTT.

The sample holds many counts of this clonotype. As DNA, the CDR3 is TGCAGTGCTAACGGGGGCACTGAAGCTTTCTTT. As protein: CSANGGTEAFF. The genes are TRBV20-1 and TRBJ1-1; a possible D gene is TRBD1 (5 bases). V was clipped by 4 bases and J by 4 bases, with 7 bases between them. This CDR3 is 11 amino acids long. Germline V gene sequence: CDR1 DFQATT, CDR2 SNEGSKA (reference sequence).

This clonotype was observed at least ten times. The rearrangement joins TRBV7-9 to TRBJ2-7; 7 bases fit TRBD1. Trimming at V came to 1 base and at J to 5 bases, leaving 11 bases not matched to a gene. Per germline, CDR1 SEHNR and CDR2 FQNEAQ (reference sequence). The CDR3 sequence is 16 residues long. The CDR3, as DNA: TGTGCCAGCAGCTTAGTCCGGGACAGAAAGACCAACGAGCAGTACTTC. It encodes CASSLVRDRKTNEQYF.

The J gene is TRBJ2-7, the V gene TRBV5-1; D unclear. CDR1 SGHRS and CDR2 YFSETQ come from the germline V gene. The V end lost 4 bases, the J end lost 1 base, and 9 bases lay between the germline ends. The CDR3 is 13 amino acids. CDR3 DNA: TGCGCCAGCAGCCTTACACTATCCTACGAGCAGTACTTC. This translates into CASSLTLSYEQYF. Filled out from reference TRBV5-1 and TRBJ2-7, the complete variable domain reads KAGVTQTPRYLIKTRGQQVTLSCSPISGHRSVSWYQQTPGQGLQFLFEYFSETQRNKGNFPGRFSGRQFSNSRSEMNVSTLELGDSALYLCASSLTLSYEQYFGPGTRLTVT.